The entry below gives a single TCR beta chain sequence along with its context. Its target is unknown. The TCR beta profiling, which covered VDJ combination and CDR3 sequence, was carried out using genomic DNA as the template. TCRdb reanalysed the reads using MiXCR and keeps one entry per CDR3 protein. The sample yields 200,000 to 250,000 distinct CDR3 sequences, roughly 60% seen once. The sample originates from a study of CD8+CD57+ T cells in acquired aplastic anemia. Whole-study context: Yields of DNA that came from sorted CD4+ and CD8+ cells averaged about 2.9 ug.

General study points: Patients showed no significant difference from controls in CD8+ Simpson's diversity. Patients and controls turned out to have some 30 CD8+ CDR3 sequences in common.

Those patients picked for sequencing had displayed CD8+CD57+ cell expansion on flow cytometry. Every patient had severe acquired aplastic anemia. The sample was sorted CD4+, CD8+, or CD8+CD57+ T cells (not recorded which) from PBMCs. The TCR sequence derives from a human donor with aplastic anemia.

The CDR3 spells CASSLSAAEYEQYF. Written as DNA, the CDR3 is TGTGCCAGCAGCTTGTCAGCGGCGGAATACGAGCAGTACTTC. This rearrangement joins TRBV5-4 to TRBJ2-7; D perhaps matches TRBD2 (5 bases). Germline V gives CDR1 SGHNT, CDR2 YYREEE (reference sequence). V was cut by 1 base and J by 4 bases, with 12 bases left in between. The CDR3 contains 14 residues.